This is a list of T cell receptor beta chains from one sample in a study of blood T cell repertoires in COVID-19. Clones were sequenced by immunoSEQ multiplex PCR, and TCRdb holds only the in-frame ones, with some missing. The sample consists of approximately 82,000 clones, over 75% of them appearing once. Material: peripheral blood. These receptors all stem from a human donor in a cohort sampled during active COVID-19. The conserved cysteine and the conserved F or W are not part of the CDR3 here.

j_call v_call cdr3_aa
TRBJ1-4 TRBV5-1 ASSSGASGINEKLF
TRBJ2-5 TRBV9 ASSVGPQETQY
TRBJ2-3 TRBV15 ATSRDPERGWSDTQY
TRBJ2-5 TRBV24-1 ATSESGGKETQY
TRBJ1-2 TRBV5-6 ASSPGGPQGGYT
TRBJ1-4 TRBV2 ASSSQRGTNEKLF
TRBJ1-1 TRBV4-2 ASSRPMWEGGPGLGNTEAF
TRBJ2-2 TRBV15 ATSGSMGQPNTGELF
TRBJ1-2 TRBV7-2 ASKTGFAGPYYT
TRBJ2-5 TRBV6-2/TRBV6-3 ASSYGGAGETQY
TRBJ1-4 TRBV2 ASSGRTGRVEKLF
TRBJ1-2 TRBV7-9 ASSPTAPGYT
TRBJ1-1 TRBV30 AWSFLGRQNTEAF
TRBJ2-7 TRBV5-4 ASSLLSGGAREQY
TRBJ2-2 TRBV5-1 ASSLLAGDRGYTGELF
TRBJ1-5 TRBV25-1 ASSISGEGNQPQH
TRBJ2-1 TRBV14 ASSQYRNEQF
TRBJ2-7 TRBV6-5 ASSLDRGPYEQY
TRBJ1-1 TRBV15 ATSRDTGFTEAF
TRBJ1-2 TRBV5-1 ASALGQGWYYGYT
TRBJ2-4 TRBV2 ASSWGLNIQY
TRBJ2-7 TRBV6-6 ASSYDTFYEQY
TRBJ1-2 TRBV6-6 ASSPGYGYT
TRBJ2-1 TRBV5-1 ASSLGQSYNEQF
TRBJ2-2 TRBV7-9 ASSFGGRGSGGELF
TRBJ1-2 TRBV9 ASTYRAGYT
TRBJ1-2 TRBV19 ASSPRDRNGYT
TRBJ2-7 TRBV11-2 ASSVGLAGGSFPYEQY
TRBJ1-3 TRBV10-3 AITRGDASGNTIY
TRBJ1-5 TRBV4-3 ASSQDSGPRQPQH
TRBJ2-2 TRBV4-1 ASSQGLFNPRRGRSNTGELF
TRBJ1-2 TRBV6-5 ASSYSGRTGGDGYT
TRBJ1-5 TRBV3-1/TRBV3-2 ASSRTGTGPNQPQH
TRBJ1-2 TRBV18 ASSSSRTGGATDYGYT
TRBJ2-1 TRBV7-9 ASSLRGGGSYNEQF
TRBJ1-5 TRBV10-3 AINRGGGNQPQH
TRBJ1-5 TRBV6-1 ASSEPRGSQPQH
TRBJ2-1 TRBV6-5 ASRRTGGQNNEQF